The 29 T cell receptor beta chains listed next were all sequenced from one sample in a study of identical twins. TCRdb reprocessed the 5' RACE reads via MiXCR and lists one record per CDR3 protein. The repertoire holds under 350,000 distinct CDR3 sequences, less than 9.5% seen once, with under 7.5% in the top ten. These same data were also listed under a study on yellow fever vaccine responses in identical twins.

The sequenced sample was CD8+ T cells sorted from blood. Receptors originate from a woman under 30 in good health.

The CDR3 nucleotides read TGTGCCAGTAGTATAGGAACAGCCGAGCAGTACTTC. It specifies CASSIGTAEQYF. The chain couples TRBV19 to TRBJ2-7; no clear D. Trimming stripped 1 base from V and 6 bases from J, with 7 bases between. This CDR3 contains 12 residues. Germline V lookup: CDR1 LNHDA, CDR2 SQIVND (reference sequence).

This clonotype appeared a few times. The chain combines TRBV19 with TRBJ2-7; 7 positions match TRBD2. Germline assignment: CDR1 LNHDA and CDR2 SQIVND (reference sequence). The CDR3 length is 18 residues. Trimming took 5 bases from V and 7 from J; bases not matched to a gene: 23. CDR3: CASSWEGPRDKGTREQYF. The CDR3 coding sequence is TGTGCCAGTAGTTGGGAGGGGCCCCGAGACAAAGGAACGCGGGAGCAGTACTTC.

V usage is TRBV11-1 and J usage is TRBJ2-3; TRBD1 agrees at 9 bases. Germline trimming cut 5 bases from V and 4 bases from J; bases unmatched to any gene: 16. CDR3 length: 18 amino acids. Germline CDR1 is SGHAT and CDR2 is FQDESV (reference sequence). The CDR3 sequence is CASSPQGVWTGDSDTQYF. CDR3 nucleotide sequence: TGTGCCAGCAGCCCCCAAGGAGTATGGACAGGGGATTCAGATACGCAGTATTTT.

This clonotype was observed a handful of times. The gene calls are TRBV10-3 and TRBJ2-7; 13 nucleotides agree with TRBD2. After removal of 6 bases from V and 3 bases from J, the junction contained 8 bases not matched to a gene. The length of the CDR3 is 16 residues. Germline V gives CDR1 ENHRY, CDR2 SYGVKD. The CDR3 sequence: CAISQPGTSGNYEQYF. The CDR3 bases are TGTGCCATCAGCCAACCCGGGACTAGCGGGAACTACGAGCAGTACTTC.

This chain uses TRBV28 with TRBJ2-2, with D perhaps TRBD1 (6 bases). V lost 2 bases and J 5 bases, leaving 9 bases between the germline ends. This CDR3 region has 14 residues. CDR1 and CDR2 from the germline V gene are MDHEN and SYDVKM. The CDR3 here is CASSLQGWTGELFF. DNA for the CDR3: TGTGCCAGCAGTTTACAGGGGTGGACCGGGGAGCTGTTTTTT. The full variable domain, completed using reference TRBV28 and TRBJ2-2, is DVKVTQSSRYLVKRTGEKVFLECVQDMDHENMFWYRQDPGLGLRLIYFSYDVKMKEKGDIPEGYSVSREKKERFSLILESASTNQTSMYLCASSLQGWTGELFFGEGSRLTVL.

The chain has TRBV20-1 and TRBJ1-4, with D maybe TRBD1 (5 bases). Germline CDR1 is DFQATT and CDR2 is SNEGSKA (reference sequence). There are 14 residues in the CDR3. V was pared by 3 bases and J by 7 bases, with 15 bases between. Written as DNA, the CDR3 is TGCAGTGCTAGCCCACAGGCTACAAGTGAAAAACTGTTTTTT. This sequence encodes CSASPQATSEKLFF.

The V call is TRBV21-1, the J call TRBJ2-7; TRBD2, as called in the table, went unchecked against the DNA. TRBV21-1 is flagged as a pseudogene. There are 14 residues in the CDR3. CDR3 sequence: CASSGRDLNYEQYF. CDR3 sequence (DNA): TGTGCCAGCAGCGGTAGGGACCTAAACTACGAGCAGTACTTC.

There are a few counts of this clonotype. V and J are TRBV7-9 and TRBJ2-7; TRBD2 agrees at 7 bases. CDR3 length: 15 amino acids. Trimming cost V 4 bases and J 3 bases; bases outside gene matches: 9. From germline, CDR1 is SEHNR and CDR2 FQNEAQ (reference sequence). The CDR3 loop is CASSSSGPGGYEQYF. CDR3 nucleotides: TGTGCCAGCAGCTCCTCTGGCCCGGGGGGCTACGAGCAGTACTTC.

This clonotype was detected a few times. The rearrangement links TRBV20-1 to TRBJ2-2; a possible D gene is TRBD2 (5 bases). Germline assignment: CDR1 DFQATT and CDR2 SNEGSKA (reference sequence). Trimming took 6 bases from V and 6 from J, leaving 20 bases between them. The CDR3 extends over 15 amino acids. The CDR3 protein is CSARPGSGDAGELFF. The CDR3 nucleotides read TGCAGTGCCAGGCCGGGATCGGGTGACGCCGGGGAGCTGTTTTTT.

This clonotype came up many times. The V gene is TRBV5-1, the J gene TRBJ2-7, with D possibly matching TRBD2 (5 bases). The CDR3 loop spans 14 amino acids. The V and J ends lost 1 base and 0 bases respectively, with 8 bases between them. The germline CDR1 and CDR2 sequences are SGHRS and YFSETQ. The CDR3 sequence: CASSLFGNSYEQYF. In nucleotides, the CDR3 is TGCGCCAGCAGCTTGTTCGGGAACTCCTACGAGCAGTACTTC.

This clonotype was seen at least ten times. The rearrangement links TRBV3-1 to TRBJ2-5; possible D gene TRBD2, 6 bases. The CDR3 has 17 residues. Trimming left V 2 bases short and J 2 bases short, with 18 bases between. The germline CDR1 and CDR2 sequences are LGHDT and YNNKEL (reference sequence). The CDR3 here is CASSQIERVALQETQYF. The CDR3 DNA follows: TGTGCCAGCAGCCAAATCGAGCGGGTAGCCCTTCAAGAGACCCAGTACTTC.

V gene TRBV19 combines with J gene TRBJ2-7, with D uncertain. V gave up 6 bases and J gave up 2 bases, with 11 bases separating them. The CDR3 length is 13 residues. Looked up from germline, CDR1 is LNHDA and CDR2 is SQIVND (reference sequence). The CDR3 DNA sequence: TGTGCCAGTAGCGCCTATGGTACCTACGAGCAGTACTTC. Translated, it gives CASSAYGTYEQYF.

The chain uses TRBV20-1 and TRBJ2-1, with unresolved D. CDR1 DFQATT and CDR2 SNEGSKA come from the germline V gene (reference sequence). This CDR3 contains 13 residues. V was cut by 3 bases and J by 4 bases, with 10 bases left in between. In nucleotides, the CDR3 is TGCAGTGCTAGGGTGGTAGTTTACAATGAGCAGTTCTTC. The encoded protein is CSARVVVYNEQFF.

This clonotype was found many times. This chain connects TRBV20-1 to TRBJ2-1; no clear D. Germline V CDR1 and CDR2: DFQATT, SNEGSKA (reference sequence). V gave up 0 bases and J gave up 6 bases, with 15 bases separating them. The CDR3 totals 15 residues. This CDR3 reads CSARDLVRESNEQFF. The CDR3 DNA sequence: TGCAGTGCTAGAGATCTCGTTAGAGAGTCCAATGAGCAGTTCTTC.

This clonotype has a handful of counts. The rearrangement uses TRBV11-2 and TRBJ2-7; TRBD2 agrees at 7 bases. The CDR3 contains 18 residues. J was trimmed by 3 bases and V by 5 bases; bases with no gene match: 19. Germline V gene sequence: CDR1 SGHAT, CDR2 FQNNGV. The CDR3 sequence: CASSPPSGTSASFYEQYF. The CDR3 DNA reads TGTGCCAGCAGCCCCCCCTCCGGTACTAGCGCTTCTTTCTACGAGCAGTACTTC.

DNA of the CDR3: TGTGCCAGCAGCTCTACCGGGACAGGCCCCTACAATGAGCAGTTCTTC. Residues: CASSSTGTGPYNEQFF. V usage is TRBV7-6 and J usage is TRBJ2-1; the match to TRBD1 covers 8 bases. V was clipped by 4 bases and J by 2 bases; unmatched bases: 7. CDR3 size: 16 residues. Looked up from germline, CDR1 is SGHVS and CDR2 is FNYEAQ.

The CDR3 DNA sequence: TGTGCCAGCAGCCGGGACAGGCCTAGCCTCGAGCAGTTCTTC. This gives the protein CASSRDRPSLEQFF. The chain carries TRBV7-8 and TRBJ2-1, with 8 bases matching TRBD1. V trimming: 5 bases; J trimming: 10 bases; junction bases outside the gene matches: 10. The CDR3 sequence is 14 residues long. Germline V gene lookup returns CDR1 SGHVS and CDR2 FQNEAQ.

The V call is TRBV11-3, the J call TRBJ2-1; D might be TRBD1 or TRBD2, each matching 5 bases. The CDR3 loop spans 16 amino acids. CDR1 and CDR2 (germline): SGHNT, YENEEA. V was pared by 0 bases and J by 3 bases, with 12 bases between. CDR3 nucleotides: TGTGCCAGCAGCTTAGATCCCCCAGGGAGCTACAATGAGCAGTTCTTC. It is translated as CASSLDPPGSYNEQFF.

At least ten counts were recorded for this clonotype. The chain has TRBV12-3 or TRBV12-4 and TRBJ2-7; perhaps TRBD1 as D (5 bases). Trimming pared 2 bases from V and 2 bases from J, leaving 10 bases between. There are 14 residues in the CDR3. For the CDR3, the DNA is TGTGCCAGCAGTTTACGGACACCTCCCTACGAGCAGTACTTC. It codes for CASSLRTPPYEQYF.

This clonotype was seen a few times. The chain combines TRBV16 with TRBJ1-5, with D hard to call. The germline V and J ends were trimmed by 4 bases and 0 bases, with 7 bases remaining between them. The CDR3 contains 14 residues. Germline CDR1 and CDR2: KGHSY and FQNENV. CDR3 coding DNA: TGTGCCAGCAGCCGAACAGATAGCAATCAGCCCCAGCATTTT. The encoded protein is CASSRTDSNQPQHF.

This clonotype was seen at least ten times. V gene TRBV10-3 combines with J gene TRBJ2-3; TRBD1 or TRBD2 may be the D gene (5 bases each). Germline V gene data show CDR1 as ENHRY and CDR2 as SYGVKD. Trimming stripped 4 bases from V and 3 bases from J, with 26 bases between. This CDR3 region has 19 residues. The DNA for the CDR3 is TGTGCCATCAGTGCCCCCGACGACCCGGGGCCCGAGGGGACAGATACGCAGTATTTT. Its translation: CAISAPDDPGPEGTDTQYF.

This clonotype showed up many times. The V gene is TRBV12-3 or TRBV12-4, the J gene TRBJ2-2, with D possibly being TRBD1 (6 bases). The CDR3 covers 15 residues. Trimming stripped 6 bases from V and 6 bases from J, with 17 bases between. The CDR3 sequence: CASSPITGFSGELFF. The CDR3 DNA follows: TGTGCCAGCAGCCCAATAACAGGGTTCTCCGGGGAGCTGTTTTTT.

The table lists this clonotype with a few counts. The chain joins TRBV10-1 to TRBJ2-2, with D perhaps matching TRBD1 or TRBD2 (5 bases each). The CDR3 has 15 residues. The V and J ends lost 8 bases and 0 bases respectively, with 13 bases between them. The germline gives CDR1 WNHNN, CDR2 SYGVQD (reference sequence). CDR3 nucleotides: TGCGCCAGCGGATGGGGGACGGCGAACACCGGGGAGCTGTTTTTT. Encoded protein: CASGWGTANTGELFF.

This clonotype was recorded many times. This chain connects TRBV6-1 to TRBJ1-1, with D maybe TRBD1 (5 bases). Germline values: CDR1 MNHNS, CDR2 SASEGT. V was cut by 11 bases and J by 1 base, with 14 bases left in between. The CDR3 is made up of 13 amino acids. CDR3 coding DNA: TGTGCCTCGAGAGGGGAGGGGAACACTGAAGCTTTCTTT. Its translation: CASRGEGNTEAFF.

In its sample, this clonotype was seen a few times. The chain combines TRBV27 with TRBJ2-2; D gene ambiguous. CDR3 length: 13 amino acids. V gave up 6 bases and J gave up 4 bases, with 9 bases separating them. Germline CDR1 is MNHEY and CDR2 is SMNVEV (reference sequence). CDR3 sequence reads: CASSVISTGELFF. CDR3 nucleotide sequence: TGTGCCAGCAGCGTAATCTCCACCGGGGAGCTGTTTTTT.

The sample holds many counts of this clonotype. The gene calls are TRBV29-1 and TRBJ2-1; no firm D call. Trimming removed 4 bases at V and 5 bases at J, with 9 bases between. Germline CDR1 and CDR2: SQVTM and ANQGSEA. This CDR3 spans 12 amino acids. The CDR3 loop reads CSVVSNHNEQFF. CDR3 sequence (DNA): TGCAGCGTTGTTTCCAACCACAATGAGCAGTTCTTC.

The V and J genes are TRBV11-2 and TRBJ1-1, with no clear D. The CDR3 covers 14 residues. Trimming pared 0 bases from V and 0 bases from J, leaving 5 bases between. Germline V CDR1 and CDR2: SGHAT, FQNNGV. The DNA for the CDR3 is TGTGCCAGCAGCTTAGAACCTTTGAACACTGAAGCTTTCTTT. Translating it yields CASSLEPLNTEAFF.

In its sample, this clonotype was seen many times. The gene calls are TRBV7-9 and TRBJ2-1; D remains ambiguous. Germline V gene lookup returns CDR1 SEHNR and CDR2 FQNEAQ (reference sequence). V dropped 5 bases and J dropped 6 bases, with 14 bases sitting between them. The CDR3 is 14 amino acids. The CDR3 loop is CASSPSSDTNEQFF. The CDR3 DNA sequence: TGTGCCAGCAGCCCCTCCTCTGACACCAATGAGCAGTTCTTC.

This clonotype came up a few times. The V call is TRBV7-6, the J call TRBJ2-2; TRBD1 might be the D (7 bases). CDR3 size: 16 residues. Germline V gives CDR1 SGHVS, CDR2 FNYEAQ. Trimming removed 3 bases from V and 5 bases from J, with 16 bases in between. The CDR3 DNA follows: TGTGCCAGCAGCTTGCAGGGGGGAGTTTTGACCGGGGAGCTGTTTTTT. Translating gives CASSLQGGVLTGELFF.